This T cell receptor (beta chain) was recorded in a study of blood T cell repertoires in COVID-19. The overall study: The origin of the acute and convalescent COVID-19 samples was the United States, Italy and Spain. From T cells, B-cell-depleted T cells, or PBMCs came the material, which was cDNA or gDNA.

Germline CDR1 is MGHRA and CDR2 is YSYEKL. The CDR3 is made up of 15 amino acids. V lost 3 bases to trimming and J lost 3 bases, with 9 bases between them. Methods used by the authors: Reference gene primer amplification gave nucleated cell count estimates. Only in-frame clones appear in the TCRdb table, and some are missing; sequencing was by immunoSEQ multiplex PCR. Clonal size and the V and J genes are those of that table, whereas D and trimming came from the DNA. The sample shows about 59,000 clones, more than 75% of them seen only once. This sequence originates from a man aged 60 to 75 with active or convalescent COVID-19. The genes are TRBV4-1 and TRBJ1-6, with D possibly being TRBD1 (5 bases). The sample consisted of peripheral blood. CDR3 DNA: TGCGCCAGCAGCCAGGGGGGGTACTATAATTCACCCCTCCACTTT. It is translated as CASSQGGYYNSPLHF.